What follows describes a single T cell receptor (beta chain). Authors' analysis steps: Scientists estimated how many nucleated cells there were by amplifying reference gene primers. Assay used: immunoSEQ multiplex PCR; TCRdb lists only in-frame clones, some missing. V and J calls and clone size are copied from that table; D and trimming were computed from the DNA. The sample carries 250,000 to 300,000 clones, less than 90% recorded once. The CDR3 has 13 residues. Germline CDR1 SGHNT, CDR2 YYREEE (reference sequence). Trimming stripped 4 bases from V and 1 base from J, with 9 bases between. The sample belongs to a study of blood T cell repertoires in COVID-19. Study background: From the United States, Italy and Spain came samples of acute and convalescent COVID-19. In each case, the material was cDNA or gDNA derived from T cells, B-cell-depleted T cells, or PBMCs.

The source is a woman aged 30 to 39 with COVID-19, enrolled during active disease. The rearrangement uses TRBV5-4 and TRBJ2-7; TRBD2 might be the D (6 bases). The sample comprised peripheral blood. The CDR3 sequence is CASSPGLSYEQYF. The CDR3 DNA sequence: TGTGCCAGCAGCCCGGGACTTTCCTACGAGCAGTACTTC.